Following are 16 T cell receptor beta chains from one sample sequenced in a study of shared clonotypes between healthy human individuals. Profiling relied on immunoSEQ multiplex PCR, and the TCRdb table lists in-frame clones only, not all of them. The table shows a few million clones, with over 90% occurring only once. Sequenced sample: naive CD4+ T cells from PBMCs. The subset denotes: CD45RA+ positively selected. The receptors originated from a man aged 18 to 29 in good health. Some clones in this sample may be carry-over from other donors' samples.

This clone has only a few counts. The genes are TRBV5-6 and TRBJ2-3; a possible D gene is TRBD1 (5 bases). The V end was cut by 4 bases, the J end by 2 bases, with 8 bases between. The CDR3 length is 13 residues. From germline, CDR1 is SGHDT and CDR2 YYEEEE. In DNA, the CDR3 is TGTGCCAGCAGCGTGGACAACACAGATACGCAGTATTTT. It codes for CASSVDNTDTQYF.

The genes are TRBV19 and TRBJ1-1; 9 positions match TRBD1. Looked up from germline, CDR1 is LNHDA and CDR2 is SQIVND (reference sequence). J gave up 6 bases and V 6 bases, and 8 bases lay outside the gene matches. The CDR3 spans 14 residues. For the CDR3, the DNA is TGTGCCAGTAGCCGGGGACAGGGTAACCCTGAAGCTTTCTTT. Translating gives CASSRGQGNPEAFF.

This clone was found a few times. The V gene is TRBV2, the J gene TRBJ2-2; D unclear. Trimming took 4 bases from V and 6 from J, leaving 3 bases between them. Germline lookup yields CDR1 SNHLY and CDR2 FYNNEI. The CDR3 extends over 11 amino acids. The CDR3 DNA follows: TGTGCCAGCAGTGGAGCCGGGGAGCTGTTTTTT. This sequence encodes CASSGAGELFF. Full variable domain (missing parts from reference TRBV2 and TRBJ2-2): EPEVTQTPSHQVTQMGQEVILRCVPISNHLYFYWYRQILGQKVEFLVSFYNNEISEKSEIFDDQFSVERPDGSNFTLKIRSTKLEDSAMYFCASSGAGELFFGEGSRLTVL.

The CDR3 loop is CAISERQGDYTEAFF. In nucleotides, the CDR3 is TGTGCCATCAGTGAAAGGCAGGGGGACTACACTGAAGCTTTCTTT. The rearrangement uses TRBV10-3 and TRBJ1-1, with 7 positions matching TRBD1. The V gene's germline CDR1 is ENHRY and CDR2 SYGVKD. V gave up 3 bases and J gave up 3 bases; unmatched junction bases: 7. The CDR3 is 15 amino acids.

The V call is TRBV10-2, the J call TRBJ1-5; D is undetermined. CDR3 length: 14 amino acids. Germline V CDR1 and CDR2: WSHSY, SAAADI. Trimming removed 3 bases at V and 2 bases at J, with 8 bases between. The CDR3 spells CASSDGVRNQPQHF. CDR3 coding DNA: TGCGCCAGCAGTGATGGGGTACGCAATCAGCCCCAGCATTTT.

The rearrangement links TRBV5-1 to TRBJ2-1; maybe TRBD1 (5 bases). Germline CDR1 SGHRS, CDR2 YFSETQ. The CDR3 is made up of 14 amino acids. V was pared by 5 bases and J by 8 bases, with 17 bases between. CDR3 residues: CASSFSRQHDEQFF. In nucleotides, the CDR3 is TGCGCCAGCAGTTTCTCGAGACAGCATGATGAGCAGTTCTTC.

The CDR3 DNA follows: TGTGCCAGCTCACGCTCGCGGGACCGCGGGGGAGCTTTCTTT. Translated: CASSRSRDRGGAFF. The chain is built from TRBV18 and TRBJ1-1; tentatively, D is TRBD1 (5 bases). Trimming pared 4 bases from V and 10 bases from J, leaving 19 bases between. The CDR3 spans 14 residues. Germline values: CDR1 KGHSH, CDR2 LQKENI. The full variable domain, with the rest looked up from reference TRBV18 and TRBJ1-1, is NAGVMQNPRHLVRRRGQEARLRCSPMKGHSHVYWYRQLPEEGLKFMVYLQKENIIDESGMPKERFSAEFPKEGPSILRIQQVVRGDSAAYFCASSRSRDRGGAFFGQGTRLTVV.

The rearrangement joins TRBV19 to TRBJ1-1, with D maybe TRBD1 (6 bases). This CDR3 comprises 15 residues. V was trimmed by 4 bases and J by 4 bases, leaving 16 bases between them. Germline values: CDR1 LNHDA, CDR2 SQIVND (reference sequence). The CDR3 coding sequence is TGTGCCAGTAGTACCACCCACAGGGCGAGCACTGAAGCTTTCTTT. Translating it yields CASSTTHRASTEAFF.

The V and J genes are TRBV6-5 and TRBJ2-1; 12 bases line up with TRBD2. The germline V gene encodes CDR1 MNHEY and CDR2 SVGAGI. The CDR3 loop spans 15 amino acids. With 5 bases clipped from V and 8 bases from J, the junction kept 7 bases outside the gene matches. The CDR3, as DNA: TGTGCCAGCAGTACACTAGCGGGAGGTAAAGATGAGCAGTTCTTC. The encoded protein is CASSTLAGGKDEQFF.

The chain employs TRBV5-4 and TRBJ1-3, with D unresolved. Germline CDR1 and CDR2: SGHNT and YYREEE (reference sequence). Trimming shortened V by 4 bases and J by 0 bases, and 20 bases separated the two germline ends. The CDR3 totals 18 residues. The DNA of the CDR3 is TGTGCCAGCAGCCAAGAACCCCCCCCAGCGGACTCTGGAAACACCATATATTTT. This sequence encodes CASSQEPPPADSGNTIYF.

The chain recombines TRBV2 with TRBJ2-2; TRBD1 aligns across 8 bases. Looked up from germline, CDR1 is SNHLY and CDR2 is FYNNEI. V shed 3 bases and J 4 bases; nucleotides not matched to a gene: 7. The CDR3 totals 16 residues. CDR3 coding DNA: TGTGCCAGCAGTGACCTAGGGACAGGTCGCACCGGGGAGCTGTTTTTT. This translates into CASSDLGTGRTGELFF.

The chain has TRBV29-1 and TRBJ2-2, with 10 bases identical to TRBD1. Germline V lookup: CDR1 SQVTM, CDR2 ANQGSEA. The CDR3 is made up of 13 amino acids. The junction had 3 bases not matched to a gene; V was cut back by 4 bases and J by 7 bases. The CDR3 coding sequence is TGCAGCGTTGTGACAGGGGGCGGCGGGGAGCTGTTTTTT. This gives the protein CSVVTGGGGELFF.

The chain uses TRBV30 and TRBJ1-6; D not resolved. In germline, CDR1 is GTSNPN, CDR2 SVGIG (reference sequence). The CDR3 consists of 16 residues. The V end lost 5 bases, the J end lost 1 base, and 15 bases lay between the germline ends. CDR3 loop: CAWGIPRGSYNSPLHF. CDR3 nucleotides: TGTGCCTGGGGGATACCACGAGGATCCTATAATTCACCCCTCCACTTT.

The chain is built from TRBV6-5 and TRBJ1-1; D perhaps matches TRBD1 (5 bases). Trimming removed 6 bases at V and 1 base at J, with 12 bases between. Germline values: CDR1 MNHEY, CDR2 SVGAGI. This CDR3 is built from 14 residues. The CDR3 nucleotides read TGTGCCAGCAGGTTTGGGACGGAGAACACTGAAGCTTTCTTT. As protein: CASRFGTENTEAFF.

The genes are TRBV7-2 and TRBJ1-1, with 8 bases matching TRBD1. V trimming: 8 bases; J trimming: 10 bases; junction bases outside the gene matches: 9. CDR3 size: 12 residues. CDR1 is SGHTA, CDR2 FQGNSA, per germline. The CDR3 region has the DNA TGTGCCAGCGGATTTCGCGACAGGGGAGCTTTCTTT. Translating gives CASGFRDRGAFF.

The chain combines TRBV7-9 with TRBJ2-1; unclear D gene. Germline V gives CDR1 SEHNR, CDR2 FQNEAQ (reference sequence). The CDR3 consists of 16 residues. Trimming cost V 3 bases and J 3 bases, with 15 bases left between them. The CDR3 DNA is TGTGCCAGCAGCTTCAAATCTACCCCCATCTACAATGAGCAGTTCTTC. Its protein is CASSFKSTPIYNEQFF. The complete variable domain, with remaining parts taken from reference TRBV7-9 and TRBJ2-1, reads DTGVSQNPRHKITKRGQNVTFRCDPISEHNRLYWYRQTLGQGPEFLTYFQNEAQLEKSRLLSDRFSAERPKGSFSTLEIQRTEQGDSAMYLCASSFKSTPIYNEQFFGPGTRLTVL.